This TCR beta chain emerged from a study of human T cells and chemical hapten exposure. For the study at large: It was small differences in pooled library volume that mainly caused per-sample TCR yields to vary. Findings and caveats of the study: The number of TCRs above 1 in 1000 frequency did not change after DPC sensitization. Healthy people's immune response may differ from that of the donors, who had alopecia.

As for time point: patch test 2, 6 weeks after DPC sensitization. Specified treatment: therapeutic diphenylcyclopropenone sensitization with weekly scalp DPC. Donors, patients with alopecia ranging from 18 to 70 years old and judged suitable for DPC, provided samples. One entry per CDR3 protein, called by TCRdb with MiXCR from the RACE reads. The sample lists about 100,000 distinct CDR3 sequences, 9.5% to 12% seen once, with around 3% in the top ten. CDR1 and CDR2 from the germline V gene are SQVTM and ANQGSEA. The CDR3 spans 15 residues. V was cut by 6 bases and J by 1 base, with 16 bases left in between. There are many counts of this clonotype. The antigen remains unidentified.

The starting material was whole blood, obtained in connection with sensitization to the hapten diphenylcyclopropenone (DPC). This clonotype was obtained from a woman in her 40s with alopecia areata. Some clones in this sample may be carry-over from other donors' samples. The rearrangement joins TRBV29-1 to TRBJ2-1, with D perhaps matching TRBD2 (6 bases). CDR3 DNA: TGCAGCGTCGGAACTTCGACTAGTTCCTACAATGAGCAGTTCTTC. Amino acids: CSVGTSTSSYNEQFF.